Listed here are 15 T cell receptor beta chains from one sample, sequenced in a study of metastatic and nonmetastatic thyroid tumors. Using MiXCR, TCRdb re-called clones from the PCR reads. The sample lists around 31,000 clones; about a sixth were seen once. None of the patients had undergone any treatment ahead of thyroid surgery. The sequenced material came from blood. These TCRs come from a female donor with papillary thyroid cancer or a benign thyroid nodule (not recorded which). Some clones in this sample may be carry-over from other donors' samples.

This clone was detected only a few times. One end of the junction fails to match germline, which may point to a read error. This chain joins TRBV6-5 and TRBJ2-3, with D maybe TRBD1 (7 bases). Germline V CDR1 and CDR2: MNHEY, SVGAGI. CDR3 length equals 17 residues. CDR3 region: CASSYFRGTAGTDTQYF. CDR3 in DNA: TGTGCCAGCAGTTACTTTCGCGGGACAGCGGGCACAGATACACAGTATTTT.

This clone was detected ten times or more. A clone one base away is much larger, so this may be a read error. The chain carries TRBV12-3 or TRBV12-4 and TRBJ2-7; D gene ambiguous. The CDR3 length is 14 residues. This CDR3 is CVSRPQGYSYEQYF. As DNA, the CDR3 is TGTGTCAGCAGACCTCAAGGTTACTCCTACGAGCAGTACTTC.

For this clone: At one end, the junction sequence differs from germline, possibly due to a read error. This rearrangement joins TRBV6-5 to TRBJ1-6; perhaps TRBD1 as D (5 bases). The CDR3 is 15 residues long. Germline CDR1 and CDR2: MNHEY and SVGAGI. The CDR3 sequence: CASSYLSMGESPLNF. CDR3 coding DNA: TGTGCCAGCAGTTACCTGTCGATGGGGGAATCACCCCTCAACTTT.

In this sample, this clone turned up a few times. This rearrangement joins TRBV12-3 or TRBV12-4 to TRBJ2-7; D gene uncertain. V gave up 3 bases and J gave up 1 base, with 7 bases separating them. The CDR3 is 13 residues long. The CDR3 DNA reads TGTGCCAGCAGTTTCTCTAGTTCCTACGAGCAGTACGTC. The encoded protein is CASSFSSSYEQYV.

This clone showed up many times. Other DNA sequences in the same sample also yield this CDR3. The chain couples TRBV5-5 to TRBJ2-5, with 7 positions matching TRBD2. Trimming at V came to 1 base and at J to 5 bases, leaving 5 bases not matched to a gene. Germline CDR1 reads SGHKS; CDR2 reads YYEKEE (reference sequence). This CDR3 contains 14 residues. The chain's CDR3 is CASSLISGGETQYF. CDR3 sequence (DNA): TGTGCCAGCAGCTTGATTTCCGGGGGGGAGACCCAGTACTTC.

Relative to its sample, this clone is medium-sized. The rearrangement links TRBV6-2 or TRBV6-3 to TRBJ1-6; no firm D call. CDR1 and CDR2 from the germline V gene are MNHEY and SVGEGT. V gave up 7 bases and J gave up 0 bases, with 19 bases separating them. CDR3 size: 18 residues. CDR3 sequence reads: CASTTGFSMGSYNSPLHF. In nucleotides, the CDR3 is TGTGCCAGCACCACGGGCTTCTCGATGGGCTCCTATAATTCACCCCTCCACTTT.

This clone is medium-sized. The same CDR3 arises from other DNA sequences in this sample as well. This chain links TRBV7-2 with TRBJ2-7; 7 bases agree with TRBD1. Germline V gene data show CDR1 as SGHTA and CDR2 as FQGNSA. The CDR3 consists of 15 residues. After removal of 3 bases from V and 2 bases from J, the junction contained 7 bases not matched to a gene. DNA of the CDR3: TGTGCCAGCAGCTTTAGTGGGACAGATACCTACGAGCAGTACTTC. Amino acid sequence: CASSFSGTDTYEQYF.

This clone is labeled medium-sized. The chain is built from TRBV6-4 and TRBJ2-3; tentative D call: TRBD2 (7 bases). Germline lookup yields CDR1 MRHNA and CDR2 SNTAGT. The CDR3 has 15 residues. The ends were cut back, 4 bases at V and 8 bases at J, with 19 bases in the middle. CDR3 region: CASSASGGGAVTQYF. CDR3 in DNA: TGTGCCAGCAGTGCCAGCGGAGGGGGGGCCGTTACGCAGTATTTT.

This rearrangement joins TRBV2 to TRBJ2-7; TRBD2 aligns across 12 bases. The ends lost 6 bases at V and 3 bases at J; junction bases unmatched: 3. The germline V gene has CDR1 SNHLY and CDR2 FYNNEI. This CDR3 has 14 residues. Written as DNA, the CDR3 is TGTGCCAGCAGGCGGACTAGCGGGGACTACGAGCAGTACTTC. Its protein is CASRRTSGDYEQYF.

This clone has a count of ten or more. The chain is built from TRBV7-2 and TRBJ1-2; D call uncertain. Germline CDR1 SGHTA, CDR2 FQGNSA. With 5 bases removed from V and 0 bases from J, the gap between germline ends came to 13 bases. The CDR3 extends over 15 amino acids. Here the CDR3 DNA reads TGTGCCAGCAGCCCCCAAGGACCTTCTAACTATGGCTACACCTTC. Its translation: CASSPQGPSNYGYTF.

CDR3 residues: CASSRTGGLAELADTQYF. The CDR3 DNA reads as TGTGCCAGCAGTCGAACGGGAGGGTTAGCGGAATTGGCAGATACGCAGTATTTT. The chain recombines TRBV28 with TRBJ2-3, with TRBD2 matching over 8 bases. The ends lost 5 bases at V and 4 bases at J; junction bases unmatched: 17. The germline V gene has CDR1 MDHEN and CDR2 SYDVKM. CDR3 size: 18 residues.

Note on this clone: A much larger clonotype is one base distant, so this may be a read error. The rearrangement joins TRBV20-1 to TRBJ2-3; D is perhaps TRBD1 or TRBD2 (5 bases each). Trimming cost V 6 bases and J 2 bases, with 12 bases left between them. Germline lookup yields CDR1 DFQATT and CDR2 SNEGSKA (reference sequence). This CDR3 has 13 amino acids. The CDR3 region has the DNA TGCAGTGCCAATTCGGGGCCCACAGATACGCAGTATTTT. It specifies CSANSGPTDTQYF.

This clone was counted a single time. The V and J genes are TRBV5-1 and TRBJ1-2; D is perhaps TRBD1 (5 bases). The V gene lost 4 bases and the J gene lost 8 bases, with 15 bases spanning the gap. CDR1 SGHRS and CDR2 YFSETQ come from the germline V gene. The CDR3 has 13 residues. CDR3 sequence reads: CASSQWWGSGYTF. The CDR3, as DNA: TGCGCCAGCAGCCAGTGGTGGGGCTCCGGCTACACCTTC.

This clone was counted only a few times. This CDR3 is also generated by other DNA sequences in the sample. This chain uses TRBV27 with TRBJ1-1; tentatively, D is TRBD1 (6 bases). Trimming left V 7 bases short and J 5 bases short, with 11 bases between. CDR1 and CDR2 from the germline V gene are MNHEY and SMNVEV (reference sequence). This CDR3 region has 12 residues. The CDR3 DNA sequence: TGTGCCAGCACCAGGGGAGCAACTGAAGCTTTCTTT. It encodes CASTRGATEAFF.

In regard to this clone: This may come from a read error, since a much larger clone is one base off. The gene calls are TRBV2 and TRBJ1-5, with no clear D. The V end was cut by 6 bases, the J end by 0 bases, with 18 bases between. The germline V gene has CDR1 SNHLY and CDR2 FYNNEI. There are 17 residues in the CDR3. The CDR3: CASRPLDGRYSNQPQHF. As DNA, the CDR3 is TGTGCCAGCAGACCCCTAGATGGGCGATATAGCAATCAGCCCCAGCATTTT.